These T cell receptor beta chains were read from a single sample in a study of blood T cells in healthy people across ages. Each CDR3 protein is one row after TCRdb ran MiXCR on the 5' RACE reads. Of 650,000 to 800,000 distinct CDR3 sequences in the sample, roughly half were seen once. Source material: blood. These receptors were obtained from a woman over 75 in good health. CDR3s include the opening cysteine and the closing phenylalanine or tryptophan. The order of the fields is V gene, clone size, J gene, CDR3 protein. Not every row has a clone size; where given, it reads once, few, many or a size class.

>TRBV20-1|NA|TRBJ2-4
CSAEGQGAGNIQYF
>TRBV2|NA|TRBJ2-3
CATGQLAADTQYF
>TRBV20-1|NA|TRBJ2-2
CSARGGSTGELFF
>TRBV30|NA|TRBJ1-5
CAWGKQGIQPQHF
>TRBV28|NA|TRBJ1-1
CASTLPRDTEAFF
>TRBV4-2|once|TRBJ2-4
CASTHPAGGINEQYF
>TRBV20-1|few|TRBJ2-3
CSAKVLGTSRTDTQYF
>TRBV6-6|many|TRBJ1-6
CARKTGVSPLHF
>TRBV28|NA|TRBJ2-1
CASSFQGYEQFF
>TRBV20-1|NA|TRBJ2-7
CSARDINPYEQYF
>TRBV10-3|NA|NA
CAIIRGDRAVYNEQYF
>TRBV7-9|few|TRBJ1-1
CASSRREINTEAFF